Listed below are T cell receptor beta chains from one sample, sequenced in a study of blood T cell repertoires in COVID-19. The assay was immunoSEQ multiplex PCR, and TCRdb's table has in-frame clones only and misses some. The sample contains about 220,000 clones, over 80% of which appear only once. The sequenced material came from PBMCs or T cells enriched from blood (not recorded which). The receptors derive from a woman aged 40 to 50 who had recovered from COVID-19. CDR3s include the opening cysteine and the closing phenylalanine or tryptophan.

TRBV20-1	CSARPAQGYTF
TRBV7-2	CASSFVAGGRNEQFF
TRBV5-5	CASSPLEQYF
TRBV9	CASSASTDTQYF
TRBV7-2	CASNFETAGGIDTQYF
TRBV10-3	CATRDTNSNQPQHF
TRBV5-1	CASSKPGQGAEGYTF
TRBV7-8	CASSLGVTGLEPQHF
TRBV19	CAGGQGARNQPQHF
TRBV4-1	CASSLRQGANIQYF
TRBV19	CASSTTRTGRWSNSPLHF
TRBV3-1/TRBV3-2	CASSKTSDSYNEQFF
TRBV6-5	CASRVRSFNTEAFF
TRBV9	CASSVGTGVETQYF
TRBV28	CASSLPGALSDF
TRBV5-1	CASSLVAGGTGELFF
TRBV18	CASSPLQGAGELFF
TRBV3-1/TRBV3-2	CASSSGANYGYTF
TRBV7-2	CASSLVRTGNRGIQYF
TRBV6-5	CASTNRGYTEAFF
TRBV19	CASSVLAGAHGEQFF
TRBV7-2	CASSTRTLNTEAFF
TRBV11-1	CASSLGTTQETQYF
TRBV5-1	CASSLAGDSNQPQHF
TRBV7-2	CASSSGTGGWGYTF
TRBV28	CASRTPGQGVYEQYF
TRBV5-4	CASSFGQNYGYTF
TRBV28	CASINDRASTDTQYF
TRBV5-1	CASSLDRGSYNEQFF
TRBV18	CASSPGLAFYLEQFF
TRBV29-1	CSVERQRGGAFF
TRBV19	CASSYPDRGTQPQHF
TRBV3-1/TRBV3-2	CASSRGIGEKLFF
TRBV21-1	CARGLSSSYNSPLHF
TRBV7-2	CASSYEGAGYGYTF
TRBV19	CASSIQPGVENTEAFF
TRBV19	CASSIWGGQETQYF
TRBV29-1	CSVASPGAYEQYF
TRBV5-1	CASSLTLAGVPHEQFF
TRBV9	CASSEEDRAAGNTIYF
TRBV3-1/TRBV3-2	CASSHLRSSDTQYF
TRBV5-3	CARSLESGRAYEQFF
TRBV28	CASSTASLAPTGELFF
TRBV28	CASSLGLKRETQYF
TRBV27	CASGGRRDRFNQPQHF
TRBV11-2	CASSSGDPTDTQYF
TRBV19	CASRGQGNDEKLFF
TRBV28	CASGRQGYNSPLHF
TRBV19	CASSIPNRLRLATSYNEQFF
TRBV7-3	CASSLFKDFGGAGELFF
TRBV28	CASSAGDRGRSPLHF